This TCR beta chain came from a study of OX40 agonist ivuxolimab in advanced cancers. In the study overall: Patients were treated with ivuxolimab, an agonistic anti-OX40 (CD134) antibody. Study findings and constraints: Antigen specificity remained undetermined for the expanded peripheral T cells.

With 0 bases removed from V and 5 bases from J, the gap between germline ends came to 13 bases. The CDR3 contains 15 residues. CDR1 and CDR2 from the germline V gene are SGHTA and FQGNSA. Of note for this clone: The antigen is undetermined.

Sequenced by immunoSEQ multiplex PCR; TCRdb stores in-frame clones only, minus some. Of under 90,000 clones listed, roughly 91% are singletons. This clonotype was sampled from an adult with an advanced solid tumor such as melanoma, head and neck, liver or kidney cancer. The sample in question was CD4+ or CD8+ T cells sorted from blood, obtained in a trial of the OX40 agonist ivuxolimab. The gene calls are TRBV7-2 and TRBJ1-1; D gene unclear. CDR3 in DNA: TGTGCCAGCAGCTTAGCGGTCGGAATGAGAACTGAAGCTTTCTTT. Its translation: CASSLAVGMRTEAFF.